The rows below give T cell receptor beta chains drawn from one sample of a study of blood T cell repertoires in COVID-19. Measured with immunoSEQ multiplex PCR; TCRdb has only the in-frame clones, and not every one. The sample includes 97,000 or so clones, around 87% of them seen just once. The material sequenced was peripheral blood. Receptor source: a man aged 45-65 years with active or convalescent COVID-19. Each CDR3 is given with its conserved first and last residue. Each record gives: J gene, D gene, clone size, V gene, CDR3 DNA, CDR3 protein. D genes are given only for firm matches. Part of the rows lack a size; the others show once, few, many or a class for expanded clones.

TRBJ1-5,TRBD1,-,TRBV6-5,TGTGCCAGCAGTTCCGACAGGGTTCGCAATCAGCCCCAGCATTTT,CASSSDRVRNQPQHF
TRBJ2-3,TRBD2,-,TRBV6-2/TRBV6-3,TGTGCCAGCAGTAAGCGGGACGGTGCAGATACGCAGTATTTT,CASSKRDGADTQYF
TRBJ2-1,-,-,TRBV21-1,TGTGCCAGCAGCAAAGCCCCGGGGGGTAGCTACAATGAGCAGTTCTTC,CASSKAPGGSYNEQFF
TRBJ2-1,-,-,TRBV15,TGTGCCACCAGCAGAGATGGCGGGGCACAGTTCTTC,CATSRDGGAQFF
TRBJ2-1,-,-,TRBV24-1,TGTGCCACCAGTGAGTCGGCCCATGGGGCTGAGCAGTTCTTC,CATSESAHGAEQFF
TRBJ2-1,TRBD1,-,TRBV7-2,TGTGCCAGCAGCTTAACAGGGGGAACATACAATGAGCAGTTCTTC,CASSLTGGTYNEQFF
TRBJ1-5,-,-,TRBV3-1/TRBV3-2,TGTGCCAGCAGCCCGAGTGGAGGTTTCTATAGCAATCAGCCCCAGCATTTT,CASSPSGGFYSNQPQHF
TRBJ2-2,TRBD2,-,TRBV13,TGTGCCAGCAGCTTATGGGACTACAACACCGGGGAGCTGTTTTTT,CASSLWDYNTGELFF
TRBJ2-3,-,-,TRBV7-2,TGTGCCAGCAGCTTAGATAGGGAGCGGGCCATGGATACGCAGTATTTT,CASSLDRERAMDTQYF
TRBJ1-3,TRBD1,-,TRBV7-2,TGTGCCAGCAGCCGTCCGGGGGGGACAGGGTCCGGAAACACCATATATTTT,CASSRPGGTGSGNTIYF
TRBJ1-5,-,-,TRBV5-6,TGTGCCAGCAGCTTTGGGCAGGGCTACAATCAGCCCCAGCATTTT,CASSFGQGYNQPQHF
TRBJ1-2,TRBD1,few,TRBV11-3,TGTGCCAGCAGCCCGACAGGGGCGGAGGGCTACACCTTC,CASSPTGAEGYTF
TRBJ1-4,TRBD1,-,TRBV6-5,TGTGCCAGCAGTTACGGGACAGGGACATCTAATGAAAAACTGTTTTTT,CASSYGTGTSNEKLFF
TRBJ2-1,-,-,TRBV27,TGTGCCAGCAAGGACTATACCTACAATGAGCAGTTCTTC,CASKDYTYNEQFF
TRBJ2-7,TRBD1,few,TRBV18,TGTGCCAGTTCGAAGGACAGGTTCTACGAGCAGTACTTC,CASSKDRFYEQYF
TRBJ2-1,TRBD2,-,TRBV18,TGTGCCAGCTCACCGGGGGGAGGGTCAGGCTCCTACAATGAGCAGTTCTTC,CASSPGGGSGSYNEQFF